These 26 T cell receptor beta chains were sequenced from one sample in a study of cytomegalovirus exposure and HLA in healthy donors. Primers included in the PCR were 60 Vbeta and 13 Jbeta primers. Produced via immunoSEQ multiplex PCR; TCRdb's table is partial and in-frame only. The profile shows roughly 110,000 clones, 60% to 80% of them singletons. Sample: PBMCs. The receptors were sampled from a man between 18 and 29 years old in good health and CMV-seropositive.

The chain has TRBV6-7 and TRBJ2-7, with 7 nucleotides matching TRBD2. TRBV6-7 is noted as an ORF with a role that remains uncertain. V gave up 1 base and J gave up 3 bases; unmatched junction bases: 9. The CDR3 is 16 amino acids. DNA of the CDR3: TGTGCCAGCAGTTACTTAAGTAGCGGGTCACACTACGAGCAGTACGTC. Amino acid sequence: CASSYLSSGSHYEQYV.

CDR3 protein: CASSQTTGNYEQYF. CDR3 DNA sequence: TGTGCCAGCAGCCAGACGACAGGGAACTACGAGCAGTACTTC. The chain employs TRBV7-9 and TRBJ2-7; 7 bases fit TRBD1. The CDR3 totals 14 residues. J gave up 3 bases and V 5 bases, and 7 bases lay outside the gene matches. Germline CDR1 is SEHNR and CDR2 is FQNEAQ (reference sequence).

The chain carries TRBV27 and TRBJ1-6, with D perhaps matching TRBD1 (5 bases). V shed 4 bases and J shed 2 bases, with 9 bases lying between them. In germline, CDR1 is MNHEY, CDR2 SMNVEV (reference sequence). The CDR3 length is 15 residues. CDR3 DNA sequence: TGTGCCAGCAGTTCCACACAGGCCTATAATTCACCCCTCCACTTT. Translating gives CASSSTQAYNSPLHF.

This chain uses TRBV5-1 with TRBJ1-1; D might be TRBD1 (6 bases). The V gene lost 4 bases and the J gene lost 2 bases, with 15 bases spanning the gap. This CDR3 spans 15 amino acids. Germline values: CDR1 SGHRS, CDR2 YFSETQ. The CDR3 DNA reads TGCGCCAGCAGCATGCTCCCGGACAGCAACACTGAAGCTTTCTTT. Translation gives CASSMLPDSNTEAFF.

This chain links TRBV6-5 with TRBJ1-2; possible D gene TRBD1, 6 bases. V shed 5 bases and J shed 8 bases, with 15 bases lying between them. From germline, CDR1 is MNHEY and CDR2 SVGAGI. This CDR3 has 13 amino acids. The CDR3 region is CASSQAGARGYTF. CDR3 DNA: TGTGCCAGCAGTCAGGCGGGGGCGCGGGGCTACACCTTC.

The CDR3 region has the DNA TGTGCCTGGAGTGCGGCGGGGGCGCGGACCGGGGAGCTGTTTTTT. It codes for CAWSAAGARTGELFF. The rearrangement joins TRBV30 to TRBJ2-2; a possible D gene is TRBD2 (7 bases). Per the germline V gene, CDR1 is GTSNPN and CDR2 is SVGIG (reference sequence). Trimming cost V 1 base and J 5 bases, with 14 bases left between them. The CDR3 covers 15 residues.

CDR3 amino acids: CATSRVLGGVGKLFF. For the CDR3, the DNA is TGTGCCACCAGCAGAGTCCTAGGGGGGGTTGGAAAACTGTTTTTT. The chain couples TRBV15 to TRBJ1-4, with a weak D call TRBD1 (6 bases). Trimming took 1 base from V and 10 from J, leaving 16 bases between them. CDR3 size: 15 residues. From germline, CDR1 is LNHNV and CDR2 YYDKDF (reference sequence).

The chain combines TRBV5-1 with TRBJ2-5; 8 bases align to TRBD2. The CDR3 totals 14 residues. Germline CDR1 SGHRS, CDR2 YFSETQ. Germline trimming cut 4 bases from V and 5 bases from J; bases unmatched to any gene: 7. The CDR3 nucleotides are TGCGCCAGCAGCCCCGGCGGGGGGAAGGAGACCCAGTACTTC. Translated: CASSPGGGKETQYF.

The rearrangement uses TRBV7-9 and TRBJ2-7; possibly TRBD2 for D (7 bases). From germline, CDR1 is SEHNR and CDR2 FQNEAQ (reference sequence). The CDR3 is 16 residues long. V dropped 4 bases and J dropped 5 bases, with 21 bases sitting between them. CDR3 in DNA: TGTGCCAGCAGCTATGGGGGGGCTTTAAGTTCCCACGAGCAGTACTTC. Its protein is CASSYGGALSSHEQYF.

In this sample, this clone turned up once. This rearrangement joins TRBV9 to TRBJ1-5, with 8 bases identical to TRBD1. After removal of 3 bases from V and 5 bases from J, the junction contained 7 bases not matched to a gene. CDR1 and CDR2 from the germline V gene are SGDLS and YYNGEE. There are 15 residues in the CDR3. CDR3: CASSAGPGQDQPQHF. The CDR3 nucleotides are TGTGCCAGCAGCGCGGGACCGGGACAGGATCAGCCCCAGCATTTT.

The chain recombines TRBV5-6 with TRBJ2-7, with D perhaps matching TRBD2 (6 bases). Trimming shortened V by 3 bases and J by 8 bases, and 15 bases separated the two germline ends. CDR1 SGHDT and CDR2 YYEEEE come from the germline V gene. The CDR3 has 13 residues. CDR3 in amino acids: CASSSPEGMKQYV. CDR3 sequence (DNA): TGTGCCAGCAGCTCACCGGAGGGCATGAAGCAGTACGTC.

The J gene is TRBJ2-7, the V gene TRBV28; D is possibly TRBD1 (6 bases). With 6 bases removed from V and 4 bases from J, the gap between germline ends came to 13 bases. The V gene's germline CDR1 is MDHEN and CDR2 SYDVKM. The CDR3 has 13 amino acids. The CDR3 nucleotides read TGTGCCAGCAGGGGGGCGGTCCTTTACGAGCAGTACGTC. Translated: CASRGAVLYEQYV.

This chain connects TRBV5-1 to TRBJ2-7; 7 positions match TRBD1. The CDR3 is made up of 13 amino acids. The germline V gene has CDR1 SGHRS and CDR2 YFSETQ. V was pared by 2 bases and J by 6 bases, with 5 bases of the junction left unmatched. The CDR3 region has the DNA TGCGCCAGCAGCTTAGAACAGGGGCTCGAGCAGTACGTC. It translates to CASSLEQGLEQYV.

The chain employs TRBV29-1 and TRBJ1-1; TRBD1 might be the D (5 bases). The CDR3 spans 13 residues. The V end was cut by 7 bases, the J end by 1 base, with 13 bases between. Germline assignment: CDR1 SQVTM and CDR2 ANQGSEA. CDR3 coding DNA: TGCAGCGCAACTTGGAGGGGGAACACTGAAGCTTTCTTT. This gives the protein CSATWRGNTEAFF.

This clone was detected only a few times. CDR3 in DNA: TGTGCCAGCAAGGGCAGGGGGGACACTGAAGCTTTCTTT. It specifies CASKGRGDTEAFF. The V gene is TRBV6-6, the J gene TRBJ1-1, with 7 bases matching TRBD1. V trimming: 7 bases; J trimming: 3 bases; junction bases outside the gene matches: 5. The CDR3 is made up of 13 amino acids. Germline CDR1 reads MNHNY; CDR2 reads SVGAGI (reference sequence).

This chain uses TRBV7-9 with TRBJ2-2; D may be TRBD2 (6 bases). Germline-derived CDR1 and CDR2 are SEHNR and FQNEAQ (reference sequence). V lost 6 bases to trimming and J lost 0 bases, with 14 bases between them. The CDR3 sequence is 16 residues long. The CDR3 coding sequence is TGTGCCAGCAGAAAAACACGGGGGACGAACACCGGGGAGCTGTTTTTT. Its translation is CASRKTRGTNTGELFF.

The count of this clone is one. V and J are TRBV6-6 and TRBJ1-1, with TRBD1 matching 7 bases. The CDR3 is 14 residues long. V trimming: 6 bases; J trimming: 0 bases; junction bases outside the gene matches: 4. The germline V gene encodes CDR1 MNHNY and CDR2 SVGAGI (reference sequence). DNA for the CDR3: TGTGCCAGCAGAACGACAGGGTTGAACACTGAAGCTTTCTTT. The encoded protein is CASRTTGLNTEAFF.

This rearrangement joins TRBV2 to TRBJ1-6; TRBD1 aligns across 7 bases. The CDR3 totals 13 residues. The V gene end was trimmed by 7 bases and the J gene end by 5 bases; junction bases not matched to a gene: 2. Germline CDR1 and CDR2: SNHLY and FYNNEI. The CDR3 reads CASKGTDNSPLHF. For the CDR3, the DNA is TGTGCCAGCAAGGGGACAGATAATTCACCCCTCCACTTT.

This chain links TRBV5-4 with TRBJ2-7; 7 bases fit TRBD1. The CDR3 sequence is 15 residues long. The germline V gene has CDR1 SGHNT and CDR2 YYREEE (reference sequence). The ends lost 1 base at V and 5 bases at J; junction bases unmatched: 9. The CDR3 here is CASSLTQGIVHEQYF. The CDR3 region has the DNA TGTGCCAGCAGCTTGACACAGGGGATTGTCCACGAGCAGTACTTC.

This clone was counted between two and nine times. V gene TRBV27 combines with J gene TRBJ2-7; tentatively, D is TRBD1 (5 bases). CDR1 is MNHEY, CDR2 SMNVEV, per germline (reference sequence). Trimming removed 6 bases from V and 0 bases from J, with 12 bases in between. The CDR3 spans 14 residues. The CDR3 DNA follows: TGTGCCAGCAGCCTACAGGTTAACTCCTACGAGCAGTACGTC. Translating it yields CASSLQVNSYEQYV.

This sequence joins TRBV19 and TRBJ1-6; D unresolved. Germline assignment: CDR1 LNHDA and CDR2 SQIVND (reference sequence). CDR3 length: 14 residues. Trimming took 3 bases from V and 7 from J, leaving 10 bases between them. Written as DNA, the CDR3 is TGTGCCAGTAGTATCCGGGTTGGAAATTCACCCCTCCACTTT. Its translation is CASSIRVGNSPLHF.

The chain is built from TRBV7-9 and TRBJ2-3, with 7 bases matching TRBD1. This CDR3 spans 14 amino acids. CDR1 and CDR2 from the germline V gene are SEHNR and FQNEAQ (reference sequence). The junction had 3 bases not matched to a gene; V was cut back by 0 bases and J by 6 bases. The CDR3 here is CASSLAGGEDTQYF. The CDR3 bases are TGTGCCAGCAGCTTAGCAGGGGGCGAGGATACGCAGTATTTT.

V gene TRBV6-5 combines with J gene TRBJ2-2; 11 nucleotides align to TRBD2. Germline CDR1 MNHEY, CDR2 SVGAGI. The CDR3 spans 15 residues. J lost 5 bases, V lost 5 bases, and 4 bases had no gene match. The CDR3 nucleotides are TGTGCCAGCAGTGTAGTAGCGGGGGGGACCGGGGAGCTGTTTTTT. Translating it yields CASSVVAGGTGELFF.

The V call is TRBV15, the J call TRBJ2-3; 8 bases are a match to TRBD2. In germline, CDR1 is LNHNV, CDR2 YYDKDF (reference sequence). Trimming removed 0 bases from V and 3 bases from J; junction bases left unmatched: 8. The CDR3 covers 17 residues. The CDR3 DNA reads as TGTGCCACCAGCAGAGAGAGCGGGGGCCCGGGGACAGATACGCAGTATTTT. Translating gives CATSRESGGPGTDTQYF. The full variable domain, in which reference TRBV15 and TRBJ2-3 provide the parts outside the CDR3, is DAMVIQNPRYQVTQFGKPVTLSCSQTLNHNVMYWYQQKSSQAPKLLFHYYDKDFNNEADTPDNFQSRRPNTSFCFLDIRSPGLGDTAMYLCATSRESGGPGTDTQYFGPGTRLTVL.

The genes are TRBV30 and TRBJ2-3, with 9 positions matching TRBD2. The CDR3 contains 17 residues. CDR1 is GTSNPN, CDR2 SVGIG, per germline (reference sequence). V was clipped by 0 bases and J by 4 bases; unmatched bases: 11. The CDR3 region is CAWSVGRTSDRSDTQYF. CDR3 DNA sequence: TGTGCCTGGAGTGTTGGAAGGACTAGCGATCGGTCAGATACGCAGTATTTT.

The V and J genes are TRBV11-2 and TRBJ2-7, with 9 nucleotides matching TRBD1. Trimming at V came to 7 bases and at J to 6 bases, leaving 13 bases not matched to a gene. This CDR3 region has 15 residues. From germline, CDR1 is SGHAT and CDR2 FQNNGV. The CDR3 region has the DNA TGTGCCAGCACCCGACCGGGACAGGGTTCGGGCGAGCAGTACTTC. This codes for CASTRPGQGSGEQYF. Full variable domain (remainder filled in from reference TRBV11-2 and TRBJ2-7): EAGVAQSPRYKIIEKRQSVAFWCNPISGHATLYWYQQILGQGPKLLIQFQNNGVVDDSQLPKDRFSAERLKGVDSTLKIQPAKLEDSAVYLCASTRPGQGSGEQYFGPGTRLTVT.